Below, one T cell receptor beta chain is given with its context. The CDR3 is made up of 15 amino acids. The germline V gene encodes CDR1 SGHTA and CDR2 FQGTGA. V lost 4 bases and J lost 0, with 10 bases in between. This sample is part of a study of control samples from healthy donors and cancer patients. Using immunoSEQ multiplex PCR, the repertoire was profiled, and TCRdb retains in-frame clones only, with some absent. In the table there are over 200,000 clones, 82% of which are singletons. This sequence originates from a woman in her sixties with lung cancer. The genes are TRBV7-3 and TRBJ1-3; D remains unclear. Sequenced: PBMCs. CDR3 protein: CASSSSGNSGNTIYF. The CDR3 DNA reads TGTGCCAGCAGCTCCTCTGGCAACTCTGGAAACACCATATATTTT.